Sample share makes the clone carrying this T cell receptor (beta chain) medium-sized. In the study's own analysis: Estimated nucleated cell counts came from reference gene primer amplification. Produced via immunoSEQ multiplex PCR; TCRdb's table is partial and in-frame only. V and J calls and clone size are copied from that table; D and trimming were computed from the DNA. The data contain roughly 170,000 clones, about 83% of them seen just once; the ten biggest clones take up around an eighth. CDR1 DFQATT and CDR2 SNEGSKA come from the germline V gene (reference sequence). The length of the CDR3 is 10 residues. V dropped 6 bases and J dropped 5 bases, with 7 bases sitting between them. The data stem from a study of blood T cell repertoires in COVID-19. The overall study: The study drew acute and convalescent COVID-19 samples from the United States, Italy and Spain.

Seattle participants joined during active infection and were tracked over time. The chain joins TRBV20-1 to TRBJ1-1, with no clear D. The sequencing sample was made of peripheral blood. The sequence came from a woman aged 70-85 years with COVID-19, enrolled during active disease. The CDR3 region is CSATVTEAFF. CDR3 bases: TGCAGTGCAACAGTGACTGAAGCTTTCTTT.